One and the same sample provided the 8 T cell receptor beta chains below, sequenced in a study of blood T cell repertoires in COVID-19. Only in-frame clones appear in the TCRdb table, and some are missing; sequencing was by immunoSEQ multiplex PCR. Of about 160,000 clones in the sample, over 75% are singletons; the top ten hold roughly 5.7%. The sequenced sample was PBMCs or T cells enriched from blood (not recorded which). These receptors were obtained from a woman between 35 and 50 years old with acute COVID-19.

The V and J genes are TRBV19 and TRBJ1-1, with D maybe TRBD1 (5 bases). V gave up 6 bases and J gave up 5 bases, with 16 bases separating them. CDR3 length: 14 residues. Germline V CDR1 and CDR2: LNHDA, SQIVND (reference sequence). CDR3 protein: CASRSGGSGTEAFF. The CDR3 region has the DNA TGTGCCAGTAGGTCGGGGGGGTCAGGGACTGAAGCTTTCTTT.

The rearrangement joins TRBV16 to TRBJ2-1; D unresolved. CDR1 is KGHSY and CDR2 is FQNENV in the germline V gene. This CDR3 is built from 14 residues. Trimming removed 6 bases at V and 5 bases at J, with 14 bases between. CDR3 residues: CASSPPPGDNEQFF. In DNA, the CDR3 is TGTGCCAGCAGTCCTCCGCCCGGAGACAATGAGCAGTTCTTC.

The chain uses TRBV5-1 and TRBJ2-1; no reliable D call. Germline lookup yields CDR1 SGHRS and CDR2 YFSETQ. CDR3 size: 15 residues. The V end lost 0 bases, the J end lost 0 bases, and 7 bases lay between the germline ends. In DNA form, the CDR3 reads TGCGCCAGCAGCTTGGAACAGAGCTCCTACAATGAGCAGTTCTTC. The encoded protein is CASSLEQSSYNEQFF.

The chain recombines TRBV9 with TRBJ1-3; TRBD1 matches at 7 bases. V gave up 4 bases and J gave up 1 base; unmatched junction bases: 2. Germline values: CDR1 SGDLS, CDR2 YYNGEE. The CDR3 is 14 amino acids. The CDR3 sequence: CASSNRGSGNTIYF. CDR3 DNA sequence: TGTGCCAGCAGCAACAGGGGTTCTGGAAACACCATATATTTT.

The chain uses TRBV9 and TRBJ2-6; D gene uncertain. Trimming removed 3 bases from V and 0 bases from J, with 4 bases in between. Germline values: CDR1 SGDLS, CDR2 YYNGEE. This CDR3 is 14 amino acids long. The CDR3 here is CASSAISGANVLTF. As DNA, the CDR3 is TGTGCCAGCAGCGCTATCTCTGGGGCCAACGTCCTGACTTTC.

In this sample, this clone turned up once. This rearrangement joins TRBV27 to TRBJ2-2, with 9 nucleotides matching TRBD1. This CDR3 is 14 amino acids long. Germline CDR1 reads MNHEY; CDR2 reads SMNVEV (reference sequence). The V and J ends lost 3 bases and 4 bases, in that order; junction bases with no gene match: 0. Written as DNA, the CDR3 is TGTGCCAGCAGTTTGGGACAGGGCACCGGGGAGCTGTTTTTT. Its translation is CASSLGQGTGELFF.

CDR3 region: CASGRLGQGNTEAFF. The CDR3 coding sequence is TGTGCCAGCGGACGTCTGGGCCAGGGGAACACTGAAGCTTTCTTT. The chain is built from TRBV27 and TRBJ1-1, with D tentatively TRBD1 (5 bases). This CDR3 is 15 amino acids long. The V and J ends lost 8 bases and 1 base respectively, with 17 bases between them. The germline CDR1 and CDR2 sequences are MNHEY and SMNVEV (reference sequence).

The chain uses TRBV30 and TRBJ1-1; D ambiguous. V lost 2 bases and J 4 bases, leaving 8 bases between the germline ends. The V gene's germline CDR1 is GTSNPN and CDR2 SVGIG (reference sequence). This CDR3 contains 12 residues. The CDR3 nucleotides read TGTGCCTGGAGTCGAGAGAGCACTGAAGCTTTCTTT. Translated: CAWSRESTEAFF. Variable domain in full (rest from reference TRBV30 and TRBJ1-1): SQTIHQWPATLVQPVGSPLSLECTVEGTSNPNLYWYRQAAGRGLQLLFYSVGIGQISSEVPQNLSASRPQDRQFILSSKKLLLSDSGFYLCAWSRESTEAFFGQGTRLTVV.